These T cell receptor beta chains were read from a single sample in a study of shared clonotypes between healthy human individuals. Only in-frame clones appear in the TCRdb table, and some are missing; sequencing was by immunoSEQ multiplex PCR. The sample lists hundreds of thousands of clones; around 86% were seen once. The sequenced sample was memory CD8+ T cells sorted from blood. The source is a man aged 18 to 30 in good health. Both conserved end residues are part of each CDR3.

V	J	CDR3
TRBV5-4	TRBJ1-6	CASSGGTPDLHF
TRBV7-2	TRBJ2-2	CASSLVGPLASTGELFF
TRBV5-6	TRBJ1-2	CASSADTGFGGYTF
TRBV6-1	TRBJ2-7	CASSKKSPHEQYF
TRBV15	TRBJ2-1	CATSKGGNEQFF
TRBV27	TRBJ2-1	CASSFVVAGYNEQFF
TRBV6-1	TRBJ2-7	CASSEGPGINYEQYF
TRBV6-5	TRBJ2-7	CASSSIGEDWTYEQYF
TRBV13	TRBJ2-7	CASSLEGGPLSYEQYF
TRBV6-5	TRBJ2-1	CASSGQLDEQFF
TRBV7-8	TRBJ1-2	CASTLSSPTGYHNYGYTF
TRBV2	TRBJ1-1	CARIGQGKAEAFF
TRBV6-1	TRBJ2-1	CASSAAGEASGGSYNEQFF
TRBV4-3	TRBJ1-2	CASSQEWQGEGYGYTF
TRBV5-6	TRBJ1-3	CASSLAGTWGNTIYF
TRBV6-5	TRBJ2-7	CASSYFGRGLYEQYF
TRBV15	TRBJ2-7	CATSRDRGVYEQYF
TRBV27	TRBJ2-2	CASSLGGAWANTGELFF
TRBV2	TRBJ2-7	CATLAGEDYEQYF
TRBV9	TRBJ2-3	CASSSGGSTDTQYF
TRBV10-3	TRBJ1-6	CAISESGGNSPLHF
TRBV9	TRBJ2-7	CASNPGQATYEQYF
TRBV5-6	TRBJ2-7	CASSLNGRASSYEQYF
TRBV27	TRBJ1-5	CASSLYFGNSNQPQHF
TRBV29-1	TRBJ1-2	CSVGDRADGYTF
TRBV6-1	TRBJ2-7	CASSVDFSYEQYF
TRBV9	TRBJ2-7	CASSVGAGGGYEQYF
TRBV28	TRBJ2-1	CASSFNRGGSYNEQFF
TRBV10-3	TRBJ2-7	CAISESRVRSSYEQYF
TRBV5-6	TRBJ2-1	CASSLTPSGGIYNEQFF
TRBV27	TRBJ1-5	CASSATGSNQPQHF
TRBV5-6	TRBJ1-2	CASSLGTVYGYTF
TRBV5-6	TRBJ2-7	CASSLATGGNEQYF
TRBV11-2	TRBJ2-7	CASSYGDTYEQYF
TRBV4-3	TRBJ2-1	CASSRFRQGISDEQFF
TRBV5-6	TRBJ2-3	CASSLDLAGGTDTQYF
TRBV9	TRBJ1-1	CASAWRDTTEAFF
TRBV7-9	TRBJ2-2	CASSVPAQGVGGPAGELFF
TRBV18	TRBJ1-5	CASSRENNQPQHF
TRBV5-6	TRBJ1-1	CASSWGSQGEAFF
TRBV27	TRBJ1-4	CASRQQGVVEKLFF
TRBV5-1	TRBJ2-5	CASSSMGSKETQYF